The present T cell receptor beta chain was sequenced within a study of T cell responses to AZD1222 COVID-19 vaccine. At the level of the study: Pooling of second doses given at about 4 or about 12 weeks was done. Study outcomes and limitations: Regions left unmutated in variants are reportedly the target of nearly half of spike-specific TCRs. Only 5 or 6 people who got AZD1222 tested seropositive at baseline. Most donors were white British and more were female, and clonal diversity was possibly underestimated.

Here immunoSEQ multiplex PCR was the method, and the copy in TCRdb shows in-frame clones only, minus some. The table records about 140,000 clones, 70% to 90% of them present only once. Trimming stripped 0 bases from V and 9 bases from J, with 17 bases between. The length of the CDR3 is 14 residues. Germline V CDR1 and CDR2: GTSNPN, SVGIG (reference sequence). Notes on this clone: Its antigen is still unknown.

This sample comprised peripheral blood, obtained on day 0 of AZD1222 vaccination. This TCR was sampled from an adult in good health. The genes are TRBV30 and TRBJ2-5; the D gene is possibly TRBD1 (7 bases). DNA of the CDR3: TGTGCCTGGAGTGTACGCGGTTTCAGGGGGGCCCAGTACTTC. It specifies CAWSVRGFRGAQYF.